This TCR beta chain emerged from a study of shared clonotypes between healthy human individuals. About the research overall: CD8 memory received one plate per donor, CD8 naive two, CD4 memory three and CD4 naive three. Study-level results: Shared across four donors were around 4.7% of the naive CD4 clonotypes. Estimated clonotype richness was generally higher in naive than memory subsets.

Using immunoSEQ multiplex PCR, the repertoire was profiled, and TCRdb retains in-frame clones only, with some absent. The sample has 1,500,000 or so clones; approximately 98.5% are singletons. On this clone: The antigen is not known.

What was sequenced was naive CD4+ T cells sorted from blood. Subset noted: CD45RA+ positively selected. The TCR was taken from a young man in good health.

DNA for the CDR3: TGCGCCAGCAGCGCCTTTATGAACACTGAAGCTTTCTTT. This codes for CASSAFMNTEAFF. The chain links TRBV5-1 to TRBJ1-1; D unclear. The CDR3 consists of 13 residues. In germline, CDR1 is SGHRS, CDR2 YFSETQ. The ends were cut back, 4 bases at V and 0 bases at J, with 7 bases in the middle.